Listed here are 22 T cell receptor beta chains from one sample, sequenced in a study of shared clonotypes between healthy human individuals. The method was immunoSEQ multiplex PCR; TCRdb's version includes in-frame clones alone and lacks a portion of them. This sample has about 1 million clones, with more than 60% found just once. The sequenced sample consisted of memory CD4+ T cells sorted from blood. Indicated subset: CD45RA-negative fraction. These receptor sequences come from a young man in good health.

In regard to this clone: Other DNA variants within this sample encode the same CDR3. This chain connects TRBV5-1 to TRBJ1-5; perhaps TRBD1 as D (5 bases). Germline loops: CDR1 SGHRS, CDR2 YFSETQ. The CDR3 spans 14 residues. Trimming removed 0 bases from V and 1 base from J, with 5 bases in between. The CDR3 sequence is CASSLGGSNQPQHF. CDR3 in DNA: TGCGCCAGCAGCTTGGGGGGGAGCAATCAGCCCCAGCATTTT. Together with reference TRBV5-1 and TRBJ1-5, the CDR3 gives the full variable domain: KAGVTQTPRYLIKTRGQQVTLSCSPISGHRSVSWYQQTPGQGLQFLFEYFSETQRNKGNFPGRFSGRQFSNSRSEMNVSTLELGDSALYLCASSLGGSNQPQHFGDGTRLSIL.

This chain links TRBV7-9 with TRBJ2-7; D may be TRBD2 (6 bases). V dropped 3 bases and J dropped 2 bases, with 8 bases sitting between them. This CDR3 spans 13 amino acids. Germline V lookup: CDR1 SEHNR, CDR2 FQNEAQ (reference sequence). The CDR3 protein is CASSFGGAYEQYF. For the CDR3, the DNA is TGTGCCAGCAGCTTCGGGGGTGCCTACGAGCAGTACTTC.

This clone was seen once. The genes are TRBV15 and TRBJ1-6; D is uncertain. The V end was cut by 11 bases, the J end by 7 bases, with 18 bases between. In germline, CDR1 is LNHNV, CDR2 YYDKDF (reference sequence). The CDR3 extends over 14 amino acids. The CDR3 bases are TGTGCCTCCCGGGCGGGGAATTACAATTCACCCCTCCACTTT. Protein: CASRAGNYNSPLHF.

On this clone itself: This same CDR3 is encoded by further DNA sequences in the sample. V and J are TRBV11-3 and TRBJ2-6; D ambiguous. This CDR3 has 14 amino acids. V was clipped by 5 bases and J by 3 bases, with 8 bases between them. Germline assignment: CDR1 SGHNT and CDR2 YENEEA. The CDR3 bases are TGTGCCAGCAGCCCGACGAGTGGGGCCAACGTCCTGACTTTC. Amino acids: CASSPTSGANVLTF.

On this clone itself: The sample contains more than one DNA sequence encoding this CDR3. This chain joins TRBV30 and TRBJ2-5, with 8 bases matching TRBD2. Trimming cost V 5 bases and J 2 bases; bases outside gene matches: 4. This CDR3 is 13 amino acids long. Germline CDR1 reads GTSNPN; CDR2 reads SVGIG (reference sequence). The CDR3 protein is CAWSGGVQETQYF. The CDR3 DNA reads TGTGCCTGGTCCGGGGGGGTACAAGAGACCCAGTACTTC.

The CDR3 DNA reads TGTGCCAGCAGTGTTGAGGGTTGGGTCTCTGGAAACACCATATATTTT. Protein: CASSVEGWVSGNTIYF. This chain links TRBV6-1 with TRBJ1-3; D ambiguous. Germline lookup yields CDR1 MNHNS and CDR2 SASEGT. Between the trimmed V and J ends, which lost 4 bases and 0 bases, there was a span of 13 bases. The CDR3 length is 16 residues.

V gene TRBV10-3 combines with J gene TRBJ2-1; D is possibly TRBD1 or TRBD2 (5 bases each). V was trimmed by 6 bases and J by 10 bases, leaving 10 bases between them. The CDR3 is 11 residues long. Looked up from germline, CDR1 is ENHRY and CDR2 is SYGVKD. For the CDR3, the DNA is TGTGCCATCAGCCGACGGGACGAGCAGTTCTTC. Translation gives CAISRRDEQFF.

In its sample, this clone was seen a few times. The chain is built from TRBV14 and TRBJ1-2, with no clear D. This CDR3 comprises 14 residues. Germline loops: CDR1 SGHDN, CDR2 FVKESK. Trimming took 5 bases from V and 3 from J, leaving 13 bases between them. The CDR3 DNA is TGTGCCAGCAGCGCAGATGCACTGGACTATGGCTACACCTTC. It translates to CASSADALDYGYTF.

This chain connects TRBV5-4 to TRBJ2-3; the match to TRBD2 covers 14 bases. Unmatched junction bases numbered 10, after V lost 1 base and J lost 6 bases. The CDR3 extends over 18 amino acids. Per the germline V gene, CDR1 is SGHNT and CDR2 is YYREEE (reference sequence). DNA of the CDR3: TGTGCCAGCAGCTTGCAAGGACTAGCGGGGGGAGGGGCCGATACGCAGTATTTT. Translating it yields CASSLQGLAGGGADTQYF. The full variable domain, rest sourced from reference TRBV5-4 and TRBJ2-3, is ETGVTQSPTHLIKTRGQQVTLRCSSQSGHNTVSWYQQALGQGPQFIFQYYREEENGRGNFPPRFSGLQFPNYSSELNVNALELDDSALYLCASSLQGLAGGGADTQYFGPGTRLTVL.

The chain joins TRBV9 to TRBJ2-5; possibly TRBD2 for D (7 bases). V dropped 3 bases and J dropped 4 bases, with 19 bases sitting between them. This CDR3 region has 16 residues. Per the germline V gene, CDR1 is SGDLS and CDR2 is YYNGEE. The CDR3 sequence is CASSAGGRGRGETQYF. The CDR3 DNA follows: TGTGCCAGCAGCGCCGGGGGGCGGGGCCGTGGAGAGACCCAGTACTTC.

J is TRBJ1-2 and V is TRBV7-2, with 9 positions matching TRBD1. V was pared by 5 bases and J by 5 bases, with 9 bases of the junction left unmatched. The germline gives CDR1 SGHTA, CDR2 FQGNSA. The CDR3 has 15 residues. This CDR3 is CASSARTGASYGYTF. Written as DNA, the CDR3 is TGTGCCAGCAGCGCGAGGACAGGGGCATCTTATGGCTACACCTTC.

This clone was found once. The chain has TRBV14 and TRBJ2-7; D is possibly TRBD1 or TRBD2 (5 bases each). Between the trimmed V and J ends, which lost 4 bases and 4 bases, there was a span of 11 bases. The length of the CDR3 is 13 residues. Per the germline V gene, CDR1 is SGHDN and CDR2 is FVKESK. The CDR3 DNA follows: TGTGCCAGCAGCCGGGACGGACCTTACGAGCAGTACTTC. Amino acid sequence: CASSRDGPYEQYF.

With respect to this clone: It is likely a read error, because the conserved phenylalanine at the end of the CDR3 is missing. It is unclear where the CDR3 begins or ends on the DNA, so no DNA is shown, and the CDR3 is as TCRdb lists it. V is TRBV6-6 and J is TRBJ2-7; TRBD2, the D gene given by the table, was not confirmed from the DNA. The CDR3 totals 13 residues, both ends included. Germline loops: CDR1 MNHNY, CDR2 SVGAGI (reference sequence). The chain's CDR3 is CASSAGLATGTAL.

The chain recombines TRBV5-1 with TRBJ1-1; the match to TRBD1 covers 9 bases. Germline loops: CDR1 SGHRS, CDR2 YFSETQ. The ends lost 3 bases at V and 4 bases at J; junction bases unmatched: 10. CDR3 length: 16 residues. The chain's CDR3 is CASSSGGTGFFTEAFF. CDR3 sequence (DNA): TGCGCCAGCAGCTCTGGGGGGACAGGGTTTTTCACTGAAGCTTTCTTT. Full variable domain (remainder filled in from reference TRBV5-1 and TRBJ1-1): KAGVTQTPRYLIKTRGQQVTLSCSPISGHRSVSWYQQTPGQGLQFLFEYFSETQRNKGNFPGRFSGRQFSNSRSEMNVSTLELGDSALYLCASSSGGTGFFTEAFFGQGTRLTVV.

The table lists this clone with a few counts. This chain joins TRBV5-4 and TRBJ2-1; the D gene is possibly TRBD2 (6 bases). Trimming pared 4 bases from V and 0 bases from J, leaving 11 bases between. Germline V gene lookup returns CDR1 SGHNT and CDR2 YYREEE (reference sequence). The CDR3 consists of 15 residues. The DNA for the CDR3 is TGTGCCAGCAGCCTGGGACTTGACTCCTACAATGAGCAGTTCTTC. This encodes CASSLGLDSYNEQFF.

The chain carries TRBV9 and TRBJ2-2; no clear D gene. The length of the CDR3 is 13 residues. The V end lost 0 bases, the J end lost 7 bases, and 7 bases lay between the germline ends. Germline V gene sequence: CDR1 SGDLS, CDR2 YYNGEE. As DNA, the CDR3 is TGTGCCAGCAGCGTAGCGGTGAGCGGGGAGCTGTTTTTT. Its translation: CASSVAVSGELFF. The full variable domain, in which reference TRBV9 and TRBJ2-2 provide the parts outside the CDR3, is DSGVTQTPKHLITATGQRVTLRCSPRSGDLSVYWYQQSLDQGLQFLIQYYNGEERAKGNILERFSAQQFPDLHSELNLSSLELGDSALYFCASSVAVSGELFFGEGSRLTVL.

V and J are TRBV11-2 and TRBJ1-1, with 8 bases that match TRBD1. The germline CDR1 and CDR2 sequences are SGHAT and FQNNGV. With V trimmed by 4 bases and J by 0 bases, 10 bases remained unmatched. The CDR3 length is 17 residues. The chain's CDR3 is CASSSRVPGGLNTEAFF. CDR3 coding DNA: TGTGCCAGCAGCTCTAGAGTCCCAGGGGGCTTGAACACTGAAGCTTTCTTT. The full variable domain, in which reference TRBV11-2 and TRBJ1-1 provide the parts outside the CDR3, is EAGVAQSPRYKIIEKRQSVAFWCNPISGHATLYWYQQILGQGPKLLIQFQNNGVVDDSQLPKDRFSAERLKGVDSTLKIQPAKLEDSAVYLCASSSRVPGGLNTEAFFGQGTRLTVV.

CDR3 coding DNA: TGTGCCAGCGCTTGGGGGGATCGGTCCACCCAGTACTTC. Its translation: CASAWGDRSTQYF. The J gene is TRBJ2-5, the V gene TRBV6-1, with D possibly TRBD2 on 6 matching bases. From germline, CDR1 is MNHNS and CDR2 SASEGT. The length of the CDR3 is 13 residues. Trimming took 8 bases from V and 8 from J, leaving 18 bases between them.

The V call is TRBV14, the J call TRBJ1-1, with D uncertain. CDR1 is SGHDN and CDR2 is FVKESK in the germline V gene. Trimming took 4 bases from V and 5 from J, leaving 14 bases between them. CDR3 length: 14 residues. The CDR3 loop reads CASSRVATGTEAFF. The CDR3 coding sequence is TGTGCCAGCAGCCGGGTCGCTACGGGGACTGAAGCTTTCTTT.

This sequence joins TRBV10-3 and TRBJ2-7; 12 nucleotides match TRBD1. V was clipped by 10 bases and J by 6 bases; unmatched bases: 10. This CDR3 has 14 amino acids. Germline-derived CDR1 and CDR2 are ENHRY and SYGVKD. The CDR3 protein is CATYTGTGGSEQYF. CDR3 sequence (DNA): TGTGCCACCTACACCGGGACAGGGGGCAGCGAGCAGTACTTC.

On this clone itself: The sample has other DNA sequences that encode this CDR3 too. The chain joins TRBV7-2 to TRBJ2-5, with TRBD2 matching over 7 bases. This CDR3 is 13 amino acids long. Germline trimming cut 1 base from V and 4 bases from J; bases unmatched to any gene: 0. Germline values: CDR1 SGHTA, CDR2 FQGNSA. The DNA of the CDR3 is TGTGCCAGCAGCTTAGGACTAGCAGAGACCCAGTACTTC. This gives the protein CASSLGLAETQYF. Full variable domain (remainder filled in from reference TRBV7-2 and TRBJ2-5): GAGVSQSPSNKVTEKGKDVELRCDPISGHTALYWYRQSLGQGLEFLIYFQGNSAPDKSGLPSDRFSAERTGGSVSTLTIQRTQQEDSAVYLCASSLGLAETQYFGPGTRLLVL.

J is TRBJ2-2 and V is TRBV4-2, with a tentative D call TRBD1 (5 bases). With 1 base removed from V and 0 bases from J, the gap between germline ends came to 9 bases. Germline V lookup: CDR1 LGHNA, CDR2 YNFKEQ. This CDR3 has 16 amino acids. In DNA, the CDR3 is TGTGCCAGCAGCCAAGGGACACTCGCGAACACCGGGGAGCTGTTTTTT. Its protein product is CASSQGTLANTGELFF.